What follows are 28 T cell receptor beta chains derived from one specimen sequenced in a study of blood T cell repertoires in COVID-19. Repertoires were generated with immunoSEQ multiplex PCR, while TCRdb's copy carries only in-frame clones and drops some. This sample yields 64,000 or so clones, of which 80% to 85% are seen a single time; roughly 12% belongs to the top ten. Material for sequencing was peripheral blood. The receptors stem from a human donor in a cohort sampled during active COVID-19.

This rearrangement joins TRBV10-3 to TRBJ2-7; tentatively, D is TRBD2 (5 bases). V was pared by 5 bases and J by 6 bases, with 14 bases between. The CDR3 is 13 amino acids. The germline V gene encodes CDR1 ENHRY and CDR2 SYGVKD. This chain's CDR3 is CAISLGDRREQYF. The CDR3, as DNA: TGTGCCATCAGTCTCGGGGATCGACGCGAGCAGTACTTC.

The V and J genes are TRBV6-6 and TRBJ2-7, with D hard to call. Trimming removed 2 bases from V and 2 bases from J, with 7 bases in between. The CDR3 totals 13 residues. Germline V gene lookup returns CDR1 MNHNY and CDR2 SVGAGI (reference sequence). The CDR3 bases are TGTGCCAGCAGTTACGGGCAACCCTACGAGCAGTACGTC. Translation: CASSYGQPYEQYV.

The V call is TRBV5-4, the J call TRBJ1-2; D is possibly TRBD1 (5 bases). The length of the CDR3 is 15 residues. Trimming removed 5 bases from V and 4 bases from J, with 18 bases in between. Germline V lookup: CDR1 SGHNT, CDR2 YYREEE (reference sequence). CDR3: CASSQGLTDAYGYTF. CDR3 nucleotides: TGTGCCAGCAGTCAGGGACTTACGGATGCCTATGGCTACACCTTC.

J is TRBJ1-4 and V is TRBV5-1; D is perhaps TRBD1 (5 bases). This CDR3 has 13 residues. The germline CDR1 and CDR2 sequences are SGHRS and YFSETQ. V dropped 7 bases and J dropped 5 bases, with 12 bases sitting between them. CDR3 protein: CASSGGGNEKLFF. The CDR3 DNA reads TGCGCCAGCTCTGGGGGGGGGAATGAAAAACTGTTTTTT.

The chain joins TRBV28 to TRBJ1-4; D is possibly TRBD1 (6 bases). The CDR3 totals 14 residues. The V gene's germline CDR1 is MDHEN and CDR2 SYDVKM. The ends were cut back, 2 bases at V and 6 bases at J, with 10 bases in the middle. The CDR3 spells CASSLTGTHEKLFF. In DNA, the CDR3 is TGTGCCAGCAGTTTAACCGGGACACATGAAAAACTGTTTTTT.

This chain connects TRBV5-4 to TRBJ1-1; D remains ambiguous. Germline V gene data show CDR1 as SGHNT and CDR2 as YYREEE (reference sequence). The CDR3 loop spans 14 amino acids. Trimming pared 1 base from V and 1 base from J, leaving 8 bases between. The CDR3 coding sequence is TGTGCCAGCAGCTTGTTTATAGAGAACACTGAAGCTTTCTTT. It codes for CASSLFIENTEAFF.

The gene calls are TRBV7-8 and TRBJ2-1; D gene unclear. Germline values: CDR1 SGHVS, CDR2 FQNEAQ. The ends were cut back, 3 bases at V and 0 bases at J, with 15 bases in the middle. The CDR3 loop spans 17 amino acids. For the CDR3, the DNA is TGTGCCAGCAGCTTGGGTGCAGCGCTTAGCTCCTACAATGAGCAGTTCTTC. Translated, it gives CASSLGAALSSYNEQFF.

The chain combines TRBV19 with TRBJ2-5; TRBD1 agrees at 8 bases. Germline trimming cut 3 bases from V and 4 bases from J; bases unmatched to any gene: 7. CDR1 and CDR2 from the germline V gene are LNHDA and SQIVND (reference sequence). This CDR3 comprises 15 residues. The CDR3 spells CASSIVARGPETQYF. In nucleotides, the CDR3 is TGTGCCAGTAGTATTGTGGCCAGGGGGCCAGAGACCCAGTACTTC. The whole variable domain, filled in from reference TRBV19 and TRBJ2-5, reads DGGITQSPKYLFRKEGQNVTLSCEQNLNHDAMYWYRQDPGQGLRLIYYSQIVNDFQKGDIAEGYSVSREKKESFPLTVTSAQKNPTAFYLCASSIVARGPETQYFGPGTRLLVL.

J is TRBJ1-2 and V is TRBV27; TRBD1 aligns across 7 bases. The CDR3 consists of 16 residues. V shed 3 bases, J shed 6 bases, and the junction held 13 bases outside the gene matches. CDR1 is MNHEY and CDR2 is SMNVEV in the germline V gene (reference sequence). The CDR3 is CASSFRRPDQGDGYTF. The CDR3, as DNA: TGTGCCAGCAGTTTCCGACGTCCCGACCAGGGGGATGGCTACACCTTC.

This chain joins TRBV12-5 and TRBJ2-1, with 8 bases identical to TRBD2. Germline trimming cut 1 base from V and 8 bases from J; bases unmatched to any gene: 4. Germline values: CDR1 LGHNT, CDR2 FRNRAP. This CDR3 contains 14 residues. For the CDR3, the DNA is TGTGCTAGTGGTTTGGACGGGGGGGCTCATGAGCAGTTCTTC. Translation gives CASGLDGGAHEQFF. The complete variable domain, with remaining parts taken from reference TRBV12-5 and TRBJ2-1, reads DARVTQTPRHKVTEMGQEVTMRCQPILGHNTVFWYRQTMMQGLELLAYFRNRAPLDDSGMPKDRFSAEMPDATLATLKIQPSEPRDSAVYFCASGLDGGAHEQFFGPGTRLTVL.

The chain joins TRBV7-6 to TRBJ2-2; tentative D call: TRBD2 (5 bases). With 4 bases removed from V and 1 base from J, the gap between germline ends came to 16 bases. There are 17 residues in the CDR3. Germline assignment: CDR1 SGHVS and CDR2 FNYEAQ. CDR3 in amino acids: CASSYSVQQKNTGELFF. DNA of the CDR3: TGTGCCAGCAGCTATAGCGTACAGCAGAAGAACACCGGGGAGCTGTTTTTT.

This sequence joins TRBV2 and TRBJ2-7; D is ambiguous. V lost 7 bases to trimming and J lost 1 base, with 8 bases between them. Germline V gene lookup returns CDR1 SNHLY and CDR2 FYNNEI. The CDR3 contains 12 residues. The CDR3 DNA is TGTGCCAGCACCAAAACTTCCTACGAGCAGTACTTC. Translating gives CASTKTSYEQYF.

CDR3 sequence (DNA): TGTGCCAGCAGCTTAAGGGGACTAGCGGGGGCCACCGGGGAGCTGTTTTTT. Amino acid sequence: CASSLRGLAGATGELFF. The chain links TRBV7-2 to TRBJ2-2, with TRBD2 identical over 14 bases. J lost 4 bases, V lost 2 bases, and 3 bases had no gene match. Germline V gene sequence: CDR1 SGHTA, CDR2 FQGNSA. This CDR3 has 17 amino acids.

The CDR3 spells CASSRDRVETQYF. CDR3 nucleotides: TGTGCCAGCAGCCGAGACAGGGTCGAGACCCAGTACTTC. The rearrangement links TRBV5-6 to TRBJ2-5, with TRBD1 identical over 7 bases. The CDR3 loop spans 13 amino acids. CDR1 is SGHDT, CDR2 YYEEEE, per germline. Losses at the gene ends were 4 bases for V and 5 bases for J; bases not matched to a gene: 5.

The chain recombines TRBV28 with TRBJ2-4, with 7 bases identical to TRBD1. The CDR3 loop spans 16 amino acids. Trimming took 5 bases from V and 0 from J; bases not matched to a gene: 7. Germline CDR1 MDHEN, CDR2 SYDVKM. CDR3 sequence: CASSRDRVLAKNIQYF. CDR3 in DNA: TGTGCCAGCAGTCGTGACAGGGTTCTAGCCAAAAACATTCAGTACTTC.

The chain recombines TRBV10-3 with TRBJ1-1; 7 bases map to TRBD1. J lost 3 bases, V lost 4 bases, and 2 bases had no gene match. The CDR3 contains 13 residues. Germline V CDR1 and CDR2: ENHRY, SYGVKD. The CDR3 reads CAISATGDTEAFF. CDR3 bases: TGTGCCATCAGTGCTACAGGGGACACTGAAGCTTTCTTT.

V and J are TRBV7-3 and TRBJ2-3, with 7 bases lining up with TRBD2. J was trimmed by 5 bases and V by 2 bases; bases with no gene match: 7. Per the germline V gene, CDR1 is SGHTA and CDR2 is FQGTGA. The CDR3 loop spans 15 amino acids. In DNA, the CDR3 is TGTGCCAGCAGCTTATCCGCGGGGGAGGGAGATACGCAGTATTTT. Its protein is CASSLSAGEGDTQYF.

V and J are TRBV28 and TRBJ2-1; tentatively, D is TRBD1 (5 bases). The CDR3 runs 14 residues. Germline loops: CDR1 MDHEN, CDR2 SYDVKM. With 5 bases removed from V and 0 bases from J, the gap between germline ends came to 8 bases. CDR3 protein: CASSPDSSYNEQFF. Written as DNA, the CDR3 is TGTGCCAGCAGTCCCGACAGCTCCTACAATGAGCAGTTCTTC.

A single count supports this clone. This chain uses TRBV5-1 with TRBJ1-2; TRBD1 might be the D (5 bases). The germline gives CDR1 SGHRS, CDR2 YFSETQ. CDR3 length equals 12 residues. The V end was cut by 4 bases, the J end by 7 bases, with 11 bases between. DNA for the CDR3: TGCGCCAGCAGCGTAACAGGCGGTGGCTACACCTTC. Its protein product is CASSVTGGGYTF.

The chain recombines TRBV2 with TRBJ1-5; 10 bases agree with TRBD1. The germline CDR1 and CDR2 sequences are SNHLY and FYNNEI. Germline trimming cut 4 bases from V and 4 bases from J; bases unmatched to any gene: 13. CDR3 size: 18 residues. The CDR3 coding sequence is TGTGCCAGCAGTGGAACACCCGGGACAGGGGCTCGAAATCAGCCCCAGCATTTT. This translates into CASSGTPGTGARNQPQHF.

CDR3 residues: CASSLLRVSGANVLTF. CDR3 nucleotides: TGTGCCAGCAGCTTACTCCGAGTCTCTGGGGCCAACGTCCTGACTTTC. The chain is built from TRBV7-9 and TRBJ2-6; no clear D. V was pared by 2 bases and J by 0 bases, with 8 bases between. Germline V gives CDR1 SEHNR, CDR2 FQNEAQ (reference sequence). CDR3 length: 16 residues.

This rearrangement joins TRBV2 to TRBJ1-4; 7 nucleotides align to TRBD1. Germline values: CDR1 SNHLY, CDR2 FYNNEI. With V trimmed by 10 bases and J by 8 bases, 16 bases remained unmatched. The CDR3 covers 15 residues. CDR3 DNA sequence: TGTGCCACCGGGTTGAAAACAGGGGTGGGAGAAAAACTGTTTTTT. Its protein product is CATGLKTGVGEKLFF.

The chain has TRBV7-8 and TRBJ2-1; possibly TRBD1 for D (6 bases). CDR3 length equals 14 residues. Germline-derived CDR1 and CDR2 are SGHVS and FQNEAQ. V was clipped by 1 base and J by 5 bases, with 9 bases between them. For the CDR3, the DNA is TGTGCCAGCAGCTTAGACAGGGCGGACAATGAGCAGTTCTTC. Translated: CASSLDRADNEQFF.

The DNA of the CDR3 is TGTGCCAGCACTAGCGGGGGGAATAGAAACTCCTACAATGAGCAGTTCTTC. Translated: CASTSGGNRNSYNEQFF. The chain uses TRBV28 and TRBJ2-1, with 11 bases identical to TRBD2. This CDR3 has 17 amino acids. V was pared by 7 bases and J by 0 bases, with 8 bases of the junction left unmatched. The germline V gene has CDR1 MDHEN and CDR2 SYDVKM.

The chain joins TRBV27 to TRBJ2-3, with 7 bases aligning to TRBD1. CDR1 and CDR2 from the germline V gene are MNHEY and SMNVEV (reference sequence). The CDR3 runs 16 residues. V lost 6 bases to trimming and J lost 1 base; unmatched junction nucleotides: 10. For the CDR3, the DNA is TGTGCCAGCAGGGAGATCGACAGGGATCGCACAGATACGCAGTATTTT. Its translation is CASREIDRDRTDTQYF.

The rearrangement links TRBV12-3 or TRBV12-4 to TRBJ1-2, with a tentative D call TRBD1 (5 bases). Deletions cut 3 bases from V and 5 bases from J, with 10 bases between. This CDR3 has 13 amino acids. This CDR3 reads CASSLDNVYGYTF. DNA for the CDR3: TGTGCCAGCAGTTTGGACAACGTATATGGCTACACCTTC.

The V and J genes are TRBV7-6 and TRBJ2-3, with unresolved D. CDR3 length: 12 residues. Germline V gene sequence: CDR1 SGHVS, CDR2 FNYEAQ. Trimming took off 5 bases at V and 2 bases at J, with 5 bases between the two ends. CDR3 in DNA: TGTGCCAGCAGCCCTAACACAGATACGCAGTATTTT. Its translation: CASSPNTDTQYF.

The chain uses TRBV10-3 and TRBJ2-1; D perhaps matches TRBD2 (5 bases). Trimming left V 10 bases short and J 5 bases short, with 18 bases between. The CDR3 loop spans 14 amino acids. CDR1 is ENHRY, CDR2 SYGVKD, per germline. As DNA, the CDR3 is TGTGCCACCCTGACCCAAGAGGGCCACAATGAGCAGTTCTTC. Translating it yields CATLTQEGHNEQFF.